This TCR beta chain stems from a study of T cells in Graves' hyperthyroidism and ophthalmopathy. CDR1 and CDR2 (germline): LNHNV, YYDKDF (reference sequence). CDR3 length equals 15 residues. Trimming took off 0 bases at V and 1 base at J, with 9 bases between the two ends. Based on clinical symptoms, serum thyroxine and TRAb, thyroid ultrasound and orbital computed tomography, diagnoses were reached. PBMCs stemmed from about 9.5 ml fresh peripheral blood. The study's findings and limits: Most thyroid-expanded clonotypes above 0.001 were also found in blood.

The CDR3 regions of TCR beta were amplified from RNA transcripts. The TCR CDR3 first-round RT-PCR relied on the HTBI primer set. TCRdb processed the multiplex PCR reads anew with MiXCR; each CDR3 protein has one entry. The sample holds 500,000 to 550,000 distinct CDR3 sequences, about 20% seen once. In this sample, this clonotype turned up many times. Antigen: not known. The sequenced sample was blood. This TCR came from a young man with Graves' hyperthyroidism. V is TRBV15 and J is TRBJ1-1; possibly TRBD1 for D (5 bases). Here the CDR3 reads CATSREGRSNTEAFF. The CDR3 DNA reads TGTGCCACCAGCAGAGAGGGACGGTCGAACACTGAAGCTTTCTTT.